Sequencing of this TCR beta chain was carried out in a study of spatial heterogeneity in lung cancer. Study summary: The cohort: around 77 early-stage, untreated non-small cell lung cancer patients. On average, each unique TCR and UMI combination appeared more than ten times in raw reads.

Via MiXCR, TCRdb re-called the 5' RACE reads, giving one row per CDR3 protein. The repertoire holds about 52,000 distinct CDR3 sequences, 7.4% seen once, with 35% to 45% in the top ten. Trimming took 3 bases from V and 5 from J, leaving 10 bases between them. The CDR3 is made up of 14 amino acids. Study-wide points: At tumor resection, ubiquitous expanded TCRs were detected in blood more often than later.

About this clonotype: The antigen is not known. A read error may explain this, as a much larger clone is one base away.

Regarding time point: blood at routine non-recurrence follow-up after resection. In each case, whole RNA from tumor, nontumor lung or frozen PBMC was sequenced unsorted. The chain carries TRBV12-3 or TRBV12-4 and TRBJ2-2; D gene unclear. Sequencing was performed on PBMCs, taken at follow-up. This sequence was found in a female donor with early-stage non-small cell lung cancer. The CDR3 DNA reads as TGTGCCAGCAGTTTTGGGGTCCCAACCGGGGAGCTGTTTTTT. Protein sequence: CASSFGVPTGELFF.